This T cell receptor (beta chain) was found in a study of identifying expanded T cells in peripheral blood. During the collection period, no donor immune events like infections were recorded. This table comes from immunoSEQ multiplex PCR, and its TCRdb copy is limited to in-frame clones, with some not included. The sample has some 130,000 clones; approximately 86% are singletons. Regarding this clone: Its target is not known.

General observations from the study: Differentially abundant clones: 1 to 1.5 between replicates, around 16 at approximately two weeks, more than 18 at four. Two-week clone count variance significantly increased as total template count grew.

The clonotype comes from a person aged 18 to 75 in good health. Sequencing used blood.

CDR3 loop: CASSVGVDMGNTEAFF. CDR3 DNA sequence: TGTGCCAGCAGCGTAGGGGTAGACATGGGGAACACTGAAGCTTTCTTT. The chain links TRBV9 to TRBJ1-1; D is unclear. Germline CDR1 SGDLS, CDR2 YYNGEE. The CDR3 consists of 16 residues. V gave up 0 bases and J gave up 1 base, with 13 bases separating them. The entire variable domain, with the rest obtained from reference TRBV9 and TRBJ1-1, is as follows: DSGVTQTPKHLITATGQRVTLRCSPRSGDLSVYWYQQSLDQGLQFLIQYYNGEERAKGNILERFSAQQFPDLHSELNLSSLELGDSALYFCASSVGVDMGNTEAFFGQGTRLTVV.